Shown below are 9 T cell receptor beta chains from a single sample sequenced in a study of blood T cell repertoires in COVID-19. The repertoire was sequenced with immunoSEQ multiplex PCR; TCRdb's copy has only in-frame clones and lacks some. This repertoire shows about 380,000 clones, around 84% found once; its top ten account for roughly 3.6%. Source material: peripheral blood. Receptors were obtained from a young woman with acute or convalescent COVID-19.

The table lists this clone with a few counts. The DNA for the CDR3 is TGTGCCAGCAGCTATCGGACAGTGGATACGCAGTATTTT. Translated: CASSYRTVDTQYF. J is TRBJ2-3 and V is TRBV5-4; tentatively, D is TRBD1 (6 bases). With 3 bases removed from V and 6 bases from J, the gap between germline ends came to 11 bases. This CDR3 spans 13 amino acids. The germline V gene has CDR1 SGHNT and CDR2 YYREEE (reference sequence).

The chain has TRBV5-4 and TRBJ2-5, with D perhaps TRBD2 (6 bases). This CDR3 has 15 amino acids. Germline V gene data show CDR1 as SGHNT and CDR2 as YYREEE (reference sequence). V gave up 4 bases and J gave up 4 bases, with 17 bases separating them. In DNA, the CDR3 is TGTGCCAGCAGCGGAAGGGACTGGCGGGGAGAGACCCAGTACTTC. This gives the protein CASSGRDWRGETQYF.

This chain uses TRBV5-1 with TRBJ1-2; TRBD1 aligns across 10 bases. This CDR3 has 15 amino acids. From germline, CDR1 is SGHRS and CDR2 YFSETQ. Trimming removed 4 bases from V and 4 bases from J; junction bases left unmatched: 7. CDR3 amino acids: CASSGGQGRLYGYTF. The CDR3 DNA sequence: TGCGCCAGCAGCGGGGGACAGGGGAGGCTCTATGGCTACACCTTC.

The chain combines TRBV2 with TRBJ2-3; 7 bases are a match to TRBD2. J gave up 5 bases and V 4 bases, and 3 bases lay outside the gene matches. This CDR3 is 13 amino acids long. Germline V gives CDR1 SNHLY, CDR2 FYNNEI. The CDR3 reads CASSGDYQDTQYF. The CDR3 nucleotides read TGTGCCAGCAGTGGGGACTACCAAGATACGCAGTATTTT.

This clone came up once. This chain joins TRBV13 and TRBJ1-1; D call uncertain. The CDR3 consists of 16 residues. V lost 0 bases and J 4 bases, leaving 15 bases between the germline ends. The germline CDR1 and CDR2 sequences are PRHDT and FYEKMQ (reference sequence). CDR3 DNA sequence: TGTGCCAGCAGCTTAGGCCCCGAGGGCCCGGGCACTGAAGCTTTCTTT. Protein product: CASSLGPEGPGTEAFF.

The CDR3 protein is CAWSVSTGWSQQYF. In DNA form, the CDR3 reads TGTGCCTGGAGTGTATCGACAGGGTGGTCCCAGCAGTACTTC. The rearrangement joins TRBV30 to TRBJ2-7, with 7 bases fitting TRBD1. Germline CDR1 and CDR2: GTSNPN and SVGIG (reference sequence). Trimming at V came to 0 bases and at J to 8 bases, leaving 10 bases not matched to a gene. The length of the CDR3 is 14 residues.

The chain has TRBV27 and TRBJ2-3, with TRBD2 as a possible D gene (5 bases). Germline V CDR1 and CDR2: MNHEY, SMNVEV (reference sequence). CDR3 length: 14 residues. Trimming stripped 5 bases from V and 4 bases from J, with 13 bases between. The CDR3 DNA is TGTGCCAGCAGTGGCGGCGGGCCAGCAGATACGCAGTATTTT. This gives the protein CASSGGGPADTQYF.

DNA for the CDR3: TGTGCCAGCTCACCACTGAGGGATATCGAGCAGTACTTC. Amino acid sequence: CASSPLRDIEQYF. V usage is TRBV18 and J usage is TRBJ2-7; TRBD2 is a possible D gene (5 bases). Trimming shortened V by 1 base and J by 6 bases, and 10 bases separated the two germline ends. Germline CDR1 reads KGHSH; CDR2 reads LQKENI. The CDR3 length is 13 residues.

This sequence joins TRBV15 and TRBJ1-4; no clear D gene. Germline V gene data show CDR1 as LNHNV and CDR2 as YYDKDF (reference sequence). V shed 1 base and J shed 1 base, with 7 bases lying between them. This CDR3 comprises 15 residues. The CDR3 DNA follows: TGTGCCACCAGCAGAGGGGAGGGAACTAATGAAAAACTGTTTTTT. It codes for CATSRGEGTNEKLFF.